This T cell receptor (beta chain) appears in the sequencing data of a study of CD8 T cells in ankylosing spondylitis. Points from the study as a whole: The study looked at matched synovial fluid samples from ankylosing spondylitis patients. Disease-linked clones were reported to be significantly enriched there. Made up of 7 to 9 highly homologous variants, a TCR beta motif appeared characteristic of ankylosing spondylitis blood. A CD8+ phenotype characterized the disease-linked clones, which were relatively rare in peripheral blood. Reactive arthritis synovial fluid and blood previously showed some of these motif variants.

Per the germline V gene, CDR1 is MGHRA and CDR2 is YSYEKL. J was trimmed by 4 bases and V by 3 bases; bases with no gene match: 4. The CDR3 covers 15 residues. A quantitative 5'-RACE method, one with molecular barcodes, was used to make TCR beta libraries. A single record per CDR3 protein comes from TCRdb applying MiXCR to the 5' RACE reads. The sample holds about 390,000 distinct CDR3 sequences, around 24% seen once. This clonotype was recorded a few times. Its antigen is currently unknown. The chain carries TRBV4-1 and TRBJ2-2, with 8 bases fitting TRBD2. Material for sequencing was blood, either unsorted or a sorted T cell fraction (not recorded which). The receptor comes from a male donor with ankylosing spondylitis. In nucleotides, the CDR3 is TGCGCCAGCAGCCACACGGGGGGGAGCACCGGGGAGCTGTTTTTT. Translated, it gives CASSHTGGSTGELFF.